A selection of T cell receptor beta chains follows, all from one sample in a study of blood T cell repertoires in COVID-19. Here immunoSEQ multiplex PCR was the method, and the copy in TCRdb shows in-frame clones only, minus some. The sample records roughly 80,000 clones, around 85% being singletons. The sequenced material came from peripheral blood. Source of these receptors: a woman between 65 and 79 years old with acute or convalescent COVID-19. CDR3s include the opening cysteine and the closing phenylalanine or tryptophan. A D gene is named only where the DNA matches it firmly. Size is stated for part of the rows, as once, few or many counts, or as a class when the clone is expanded.

TRBJ2-1 | - | TRBV15 | once | TGTGCCGCCCAACTTCAAACGACAGGTTTTGCGAATGAGCAGTTCTTC | CAAQLQTTGFANEQFF
TRBJ1-4 | TRBD1 | TRBV2 | - | TGTGCCAGCACGGGACAGGGGGGCTCTAATGAAAAACTGTTTTTT | CASTGQGGSNEKLFF
TRBJ2-3 | TRBD2 | TRBV4-3 | - | TGCGCCAGCAGCCTCGGACTAGCGGGAGTATCTAACACAGATACGCAGTATTTT | CASSLGLAGVSNTDTQYF
TRBJ2-2 | TRBD2 | TRBV25-1 | - | TGTGCCAGCAGTGAATCACTAGCGGGAGGGCCCTTCGGGGAGCTGTTTTTT | CASSESLAGGPFGELFF
TRBJ2-3 | - | TRBV24-1 | - | TGTGCCACCGGTCCCCGGGAGAGGTCAGATACGCAGTATTTT | CATGPRERSDTQYF
TRBJ1-2 | - | TRBV27 | many | TGTGCCACCCGGGATATCTATGGCTACACCTTC | CATRDIYGYTF
TRBJ2-5 | TRBD2 | TRBV6-5 | - | TGTGCCAGCAGTAGTAGCGGGGGGATGGGAGAGACCCAGTACTTC | CASSSSGGMGETQYF
TRBJ1-1 | TRBD1 | TRBV9 | - | TGTGCCAGCAGCCGGACCGACAGGGCATGGAACACTGAAGCTTTCTTT | CASSRTDRAWNTEAFF
TRBJ2-4 | TRBD2 | TRBV3-1/TRBV3-2 | few | TGTGCCAGCAGCCAAGATAGGGGCGGACTAGCGGGAGTTGGAGCCAAAAACATTCAGTACTTC | CASSQDRGGLAGVGAKNIQYF
TRBJ1-3 | - | TRBV18 | - | TGTGCCAGCTCACCACCGGAGACCTCCGGAAACACCATATATTTT | CASSPPETSGNTIYF
TRBJ1-5 | - | TRBV3-1/TRBV3-2 | - | TGTGCCAGCAGTCGACAGGCCAATCAGCCCCAGCATTTT | CASSRQANQPQHF
TRBJ1-5 | - | TRBV10-1 | - | TGCGCCAGCAGTGAGACCAGGGGCAATCAGCCCCAGCATTTT | CASSETRGNQPQHF
TRBJ2-1 | - | TRBV27 | - | TGTGCCAGCAGTCCTTACGGCGGGAACATCAATGAGCAGTTCTTC | CASSPYGGNINEQFF
TRBJ2-1 | TRBD2 | TRBV6-1 | medium-sized | TGTGCCAGCAGTGAACTAGCGGGGGGTTTCAATGAGCAGTTCTTC | CASSELAGGFNEQFF
TRBJ1-5 | TRBD1 | TRBV28 | - | TGTGCCAGCAGCTCGGGACAGTCTCTGACTAATCAGCCCCAGCATTTT | CASSSGQSLTNQPQHF
TRBJ1-2 | TRBD1 | TRBV19 | - | TGTGCCAGTAGTATGGGACAGGGGGGCTACACCTTC | CASSMGQGGYTF
TRBJ2-3 | TRBD2 | TRBV18 | - | TGTGCCAGCTCACCCCTCGGACTAGCGGGGAGAACAGATACGCAGTATTTT | CASSPLGLAGRTDTQYF
TRBJ1-6 | TRBD1 | TRBV5-1 | - | TGCGCCAGCAGCATGGAGGGACAGCAACGAAATTCACCCCTCCACTTT | CASSMEGQQRNSPLHF
TRBJ1-2 | - | TRBV9 | - | TGTGCCAGCAGCCAGGACTACTATGGCTACACCTTC | CASSQDYYGYTF
TRBJ1-4 | - | TRBV5-1 | - | TGCGCCAGCAGCTTGGTCGGAGACAGAACTGGAGAAAAACTGTTTTTT | CASSLVGDRTGEKLFF
TRBJ1-4 | - | TRBV9 | - | TGTGCCAGCAGCGTAGGGGAGGGCCCAGGTGAAAAACTGTTTTTT | CASSVGEGPGEKLFF
TRBJ2-5 | TRBD2 | TRBV19 | - | TGTGCCAGTAGTATGGGACTAGCGGGGGGGCCATTAGTTGAGACCCAGTACTTC | CASSMGLAGGPLVETQYF
TRBJ2-1 | TRBD1 | TRBV19 | - | TGTGCCAGTAGTAAATCCGGGACAGGGGTGTGGAATGAGCAGTTCTTC | CASSKSGTGVWNEQFF
TRBJ2-5 | - | TRBV15 | once | TGTGCCACCAGGGGTCGGGACTTGGAGACCCAGTACTTC | CATRGRDLETQYF
TRBJ1-5 | - | TRBV15 | - | TGTGCCACCAGCAGTCGCCGTTTGAGGGCTTCACCCAATCAGCCCCAGCATTTT | CATSSRRLRASPNQPQHF
TRBJ1-2 | - | TRBV5-4 | - | TGTGCCAGCAGCCTGGACAGATCTACTTCGCACGGCTACACCTTC | CASSLDRSTSHGYTF
TRBJ2-3 | - | TRBV18 | - | TGTGCCAGCTCACCACCGTCAGGAACTAGCACAGATACGCAGTATTTT | CASSPPSGTSTDTQYF
TRBJ2-3 | TRBD1 | TRBV7-8 | once | TGTGCCAGCAGCTTACGCGACAGGGGGCCGAAGGGGGGCACAGATACGCAGTATTTT | CASSLRDRGPKGGTDTQYF
TRBJ1-4 | TRBD1 | TRBV25-1 | - | TGTGCCAGCAGTACCTGGGACAGGGGTAGAATGAAGGAAAAACTGTTTTTT | CASSTWDRGRMKEKLFF
TRBJ1-2 | - | TRBV7-8 | - | TGTGCCAGCAGCCCCGCAGGTTCCCCTAACTATGGCTACACCTTC | CASSPAGSPNYGYTF
TRBJ2-2 | TRBD1 | TRBV19 | - | TGTGCCAGTAGTATTCTGGCAGGGGGCCAGATTTATCAGAACACCGGGGAGCTGTTTTTT | CASSILAGGQIYQNTGELFF
TRBJ2-5 | TRBD2 | TRBV19 | - | TGTGCCAGTACCTACGGGGGTAGCGGGAGAGGGGAGACCCAGTACTTC | CASTYGGSGRGETQYF
TRBJ1-4 | TRBD1 | TRBV11-3 | - | TGTGCCAGCAGCTTAGACGGGGCAGGGGGCGAGAAAAAACTGTTTTTT | CASSLDGAGGEKKLFF
TRBJ2-4 | - | TRBV2 | - | TGTGCCAGCAGGGAGATGGGGGGGCAGGTAAACATTCAGTACTTC | CASREMGGQVNIQYF
TRBJ1-2 | - | TRBV30 | once | TGTGCCTGGAGTGTACCGACCCTGGGCGGCTACACCTTC | CAWSVPTLGGYTF
TRBJ2-1 | - | TRBV9 | - | TGTGCCAGCGGCGTTCGTACAAGCGCGGACAATGAGCAGTTCTTC | CASGVRTSADNEQFF
TRBJ2-1 | TRBD1 | TRBV6-5 | - | TGTGCCAGCAGGGGACAGGTGCGCTCCTACAATGAGCAGTTCTTC | CASRGQVRSYNEQFF
TRBJ1-2 | TRBD1 | TRBV27 | - | TGTGCCAGCACTACTTGGGCAGGGGGCCTGTCTGGCTACACCTTC | CASTTWAGGLSGYTF
TRBJ1-2 | TRBD1 | TRBV11-3 | - | TGTGCCAGCAGCGCGGGACAGCCAAACTATGGCTACACCTTC | CASSAGQPNYGYTF
TRBJ1-2 | - | TRBV7-9 | - | TGTGCCAGCAGCCCCCCTTTGGCAGGGTTCTATGGCTACACCTTC | CASSPPLAGFYGYTF
TRBJ2-2 | TRBD2 | TRBV5-4 | - | TGTGCCAGCAGCACCGGACTAGCGGGGGTCACCGGGGAGCTGTTTTTT | CASSTGLAGVTGELFF
TRBJ2-5 | TRBD1 | TRBV5-6 | - | TGTGCCAGCAGCTCGGACCTAGGGGCAGGGGGGACCCAGTACTTC | CASSSDLGAGGTQYF
TRBJ2-1 | - | TRBV12-3/TRBV12-4 | - | TGTGCCAGCAGTTCACAGGGTTCCCGGGAGCAGTTCTTC | CASSSQGSREQFF
TRBJ2-3 | - | TRBV2 | - | TGTGCCAGCAGTGTTGACAGCCTCACAGATACGCAGTATTTT | CASSVDSLTDTQYF
TRBJ1-6 | - | TRBV6-5 | - | TGTGCCAGCAGTATCGACAGAGTTCAAAATTCACCCCTCCACTTT | CASSIDRVQNSPLHF
TRBJ1-2 | - | TRBV19 | - | TGTGCCAGTAGTACGGGCCGGGGGGACTATGGCTACACCTTC | CASSTGRGDYGYTF
TRBJ2-1 | TRBD2 | TRBV3-1/TRBV3-2 | - | TGTGCCAGCAGCCAAGGCCGTCCCAGCGGGGTATCCTACAATGAGCAGTTCTTC | CASSQGRPSGVSYNEQFF
TRBJ2-5 | TRBD2 | TRBV5-6 | - | TGTGCCAGCAGCTTGGTGCGGCGGGGGGGCCCTAAAGAGACCCAGTACTTC | CASSLVRRGGPKETQYF
TRBJ2-3 | TRBD2 | TRBV5-4 | - | TGTGCCAGCAGCTGGGCAACTAGCGGGGGGGCAGATACGCAGTATTTT | CASSWATSGGADTQYF
TRBJ1-6 | TRBD1 | TRBV5-5 | - | TGTGCCAGCAGCTTGGGCGGGACAGGGGGATCACCCCTCCACTTT | CASSLGGTGGSPLHF
TRBJ1-2 | TRBD1 | TRBV2 | few | TGTGCCAGCAGCCGACAGGGTGGTAGCCTATATGGCTACACCTTC | CASSRQGGSLYGYTF
TRBJ1-1 | TRBD1 | TRBV14 | - | TGTGCCAGCAGCCGGATCACAGGGGTCACTGAAGCTTTCTTT | CASSRITGVTEAFF
TRBJ1-2 | TRBD1 | TRBV29-1 | - | TGCAGCGTTGAAGCCGGGACAGGGAGCGGCTACACCTTC | CSVEAGTGSGYTF